The 27 T cell receptor beta chains reported below all come from one sample, sequenced in a study of blood T cells in healthy people across ages. A second roughly 7 to 12 cycle PCR used barcoded and J-beta primers. MiXCR was run by TCRdb on the 5' RACE reads, yielding one entry per CDR3 protein. The table records 800,000 to 950,000 distinct CDR3 sequences, approximately 32% of them present only once. The same data also contributed to another study, on T cells of mothers and their children.

Sequences were obtained from blood. These receptors were obtained from a woman in her 40s in good health.

This sequence joins TRBV27 and TRBJ2-5; the D is unclear. The V end was cut by 1 base, the J end by 4 bases, with 13 bases between. This CDR3 is 15 amino acids long. Germline V lookup: CDR1 MNHEY, CDR2 SMNVEV (reference sequence). CDR3 amino acids: CASSLLLGLRETQYF. The CDR3 nucleotides are TGTGCCAGCAGTTTATTGTTAGGCTTACGAGAGACCCAGTACTTC.

This clonotype has ten or more counts. CDR3 DNA sequence: TGCAGTGCTTGCCGGGCGGGGGGTACAGATACGCAGTATTTT. It is translated as CSACRAGGTDTQYF. The genes are TRBV20-1 and TRBJ2-3, with 8 bases aligning to TRBD2. V was pared by 5 bases and J by 3 bases, with 7 bases of the junction left unmatched. CDR1 is DFQATT, CDR2 SNEGSKA, per germline (reference sequence). This CDR3 is 14 amino acids long.

This clonotype has just a few counts. The chain has TRBV5-1 and TRBJ2-5, with D unresolved. This CDR3 comprises 15 residues. V lost 4 bases and J lost 4, with 17 bases in between. Looked up from germline, CDR1 is SGHRS and CDR2 is YFSETQ. CDR3 loop: CASSALALGGETQYF. The CDR3 coding sequence is TGCGCCAGCAGCGCACTTGCCCTCGGCGGAGAGACCCAGTACTTC.

The V call is TRBV29-1, the J call TRBJ1-4; D not resolved. With 4 bases removed from V and 7 bases from J, the gap between germline ends came to 13 bases. The CDR3 spans 13 residues. Germline values: CDR1 SQVTM, CDR2 ANQGSEA. Written as DNA, the CDR3 is TGCAGCGTTGGGTCCCCGCTGGGTGAAAAACTGTTTTTT. Residues: CSVGSPLGEKLFF.

The chain links TRBV19 to TRBJ2-1; the D gene could be TRBD1 or TRBD2 (6 bases each). This CDR3 region has 13 residues. Germline CDR1 reads LNHDA; CDR2 reads SQIVND (reference sequence). V was clipped by 6 bases and J by 8 bases, with 14 bases between them. CDR3 residues: CASSGGAADEQFF. CDR3 DNA: TGTGCCAGTAGCGGGGGCGCCGCCGATGAGCAGTTCTTC. Full variable domain (remainder filled in from reference TRBV19 and TRBJ2-1): DGGITQSPKYLFRKEGQNVTLSCEQNLNHDAMYWYRQDPGQGLRLIYYSQIVNDFQKGDIAEGYSVSREKKESFPLTVTSAQKNPTAFYLCASSGGAADEQFFGPGTRLTVL.

The V and J genes are TRBV3-1 and TRBJ2-4; D possibly uses TRBD1 or TRBD2 (6 bases each). The germline V gene encodes CDR1 LGHDT and CDR2 YNNKEL (reference sequence). Trimming pared 1 base from V and 7 bases from J, leaving 14 bases between. There are 15 residues in the CDR3. The CDR3 region has the DNA TGTGCCAGCAGCCAAGGCTTGGGGGGCCGGAACATTCAGTACTTC. It translates to CASSQGLGGRNIQYF.

The sample holds many counts of this clonotype. The J gene is TRBJ2-5, the V gene TRBV10-3, with 7 bases fitting TRBD2. With 5 bases clipped from V and 4 bases from J, the junction kept 1 base outside the gene matches. CDR1 and CDR2 (germline): ENHRY, SYGVKD. This CDR3 has 12 amino acids. The CDR3 sequence: CAISKRGETQYF. The CDR3 region has the DNA TGTGCCATCAGTAAGCGGGGAGAGACCCAGTACTTC.

V gene TRBV28 combines with J gene TRBJ2-5; possibly TRBD1 or TRBD2 for D (5 bases each). This CDR3 contains 17 residues. V gave up 1 base and J gave up 2 bases, with 17 bases separating them. Germline V gene sequence: CDR1 MDHEN, CDR2 SYDVKM. The CDR3 DNA is TGTGCCAGCAGTTTATTGGACAACAAGAGGGCACAAGAGACCCAGTACTTC. Translated: CASSLLDNKRAQETQYF.

The chain is built from TRBV5-1 and TRBJ2-5; TRBD2 aligns across 10 bases. The junction had 8 bases not matched to a gene; V was cut back by 0 bases and J by 3 bases. The CDR3 has 17 amino acids. Per the germline V gene, CDR1 is SGHRS and CDR2 is YFSETQ. CDR3 region: CASSLVPSGGPKETQYF. The CDR3 region has the DNA TGCGCCAGCAGCTTGGTGCCTAGCGGGGGCCCCAAAGAGACCCAGTACTTC. Full variable domain (rest looked up from reference TRBV5-1 and TRBJ2-5): KAGVTQTPRYLIKTRGQQVTLSCSPISGHRSVSWYQQTPGQGLQFLFEYFSETQRNKGNFPGRFSGRQFSNSRSEMNVSTLELGDSALYLCASSLVPSGGPKETQYFGPGTRLLVL.

The V and J genes are TRBV28 and TRBJ2-1; TRBD2 matches 12 bases. Losses at the gene ends were 8 bases for V and 4 bases for J; bases not matched to a gene: 27. The CDR3 extends over 22 amino acids. Germline CDR1 reads MDHEN; CDR2 reads SYDVKM. This CDR3 reads CASGTGQGLVRLAGARYNEQFF. The CDR3 DNA is TGTGCCAGCGGGACGGGACAGGGGCTGGTGAGACTAGCGGGGGCGAGGTACAATGAGCAGTTCTTC.

J is TRBJ1-5 and V is TRBV4-3, with D unresolved. There are 14 residues in the CDR3. Germline CDR1 and CDR2: LGHNA and YSLEER. The germline V and J ends were trimmed by 1 base and 5 bases, with 9 bases remaining between them. CDR3 region: CASSQAWGDQPQHF. CDR3 DNA: TGCGCCAGCAGCCAAGCGTGGGGAGATCAGCCCCAGCATTTT.

V and J are TRBV29-1 and TRBJ2-7; D is perhaps TRBD1 (7 bases). Looked up from germline, CDR1 is SQVTM and CDR2 is ANQGSEA. Between the trimmed V and J ends, which lost 4 bases and 7 bases, there was a span of 14 bases. This CDR3 comprises 12 residues. CDR3 amino acids: CSVVKGAGEQYF. For the CDR3, the DNA is TGCAGCGTTGTAAAGGGGGCGGGAGAGCAGTACTTC.

This clonotype was detected a few times. It may be a read error: a sequence one base away is much more abundant. The V gene is TRBV6-1, the J gene TRBJ1-2, with D hard to call. Germline V CDR1 and CDR2: MNHNS, SASEGT. Trimming cost V 4 bases and J 8 bases, with 17 bases left between them. The CDR3 consists of 14 residues. CDR3 in DNA: TGTGCCAGCAGTGGAGGGCAGGTCGGGCGGGGCTACACCTTC. It codes for CASSGGQVGRGYTF.

The rearrangement uses TRBV2 and TRBJ2-3, with 12 bases that match TRBD2. Germline loops: CDR1 SNHLY, CDR2 FYNNEI. The junction had 10 bases not matched to a gene; V was cut back by 6 bases and J by 6 bases. This CDR3 region has 16 residues. The CDR3 sequence: CASSDWTSGVGDTQYF. The CDR3 DNA sequence: TGTGCCAGCAGCGATTGGACTAGCGGGGTAGGGGATACGCAGTATTTT.

Comments on this clonotype: A read error may explain this, as a much larger clone is one base away. The V call is TRBV6-5, the J call TRBJ2-3; D is unresolved. This CDR3 region has 16 residues. Germline V gives CDR1 MNHEY, CDR2 SVGAGI. The V and J ends lost 0 bases and 4 bases respectively, with 14 bases between them. The CDR3 sequence: CASSYSVRVSSDTQYF. Written as DNA, the CDR3 is TGTGCCAGCAGTTACTCAGTTAGGGTTTCCTCAGATACGCAGTATTTT.

The V call is TRBV7-2, the J call TRBJ2-3; 15 positions match TRBD2. Per germline, CDR1 SGHTA and CDR2 FQGNSA. J gave up 2 bases and V 5 bases, and 14 bases lay outside the gene matches. The CDR3 loop spans 20 amino acids. The DNA of the CDR3 is TGTGCCAGCAGCCCGGCCGCTGGACTAGCGGGGGGGTTCCCCACAGATACGCAGTATTTT. Translation gives CASSPAAGLAGGFPTDTQYF.

On this clonotype: A much larger clone lies one base from this, so it may be a read error. J is TRBJ2-5 and V is TRBV11-2; 8 positions match TRBD2. Germline loops: CDR1 SGHAT, CDR2 FQNNGV. This CDR3 has 15 amino acids. The CDR3 DNA reads as TGTGTCAGCAGCCGCAGCGTAGCGGGGCAAGAGACCCAGTACTTC. It yields the protein CVSSRSVAGQETQYF.

This clonotype was picked up a small number of times. The V and J genes are TRBV6-5 and TRBJ1-1; D gene uncertain. V was cut by 0 bases and J by 1 base, with 6 bases left in between. Per germline, CDR1 MNHEY and CDR2 SVGAGI. This CDR3 comprises 14 residues. CDR3 coding DNA: TGTGCCAGCAGTTACTCGGTGAGGAACACTGAAGCTTTCTTT. This gives the protein CASSYSVRNTEAFF.

The V gene is TRBV20-1, the J gene TRBJ2-1, with TRBD1 matching over 11 bases. In germline, CDR1 is DFQATT, CDR2 SNEGSKA (reference sequence). The CDR3 is 15 residues long. Germline trimming cut 6 bases from V and 4 bases from J; bases unmatched to any gene: 8. The CDR3 nucleotides are TGCAGTGCCGACCGTGGGACAGGGGGTTACAATGAGCAGTTCTTC. It encodes CSADRGTGGYNEQFF.

This clonotype was observed a handful of times. V usage is TRBV5-1 and J usage is TRBJ2-5, with 8 positions matching TRBD2. The V gene end was trimmed by 7 bases and the J gene end by 5 bases; junction bases not matched to a gene: 13. The CDR3 runs 15 residues. Germline CDR1 and CDR2: SGHRS and YFSETQ. In nucleotides, the CDR3 is TGCGCCAGCGGACTTGTCGGGGGGGTAGGCGAGACCCAGTACTTC. Translated, it gives CASGLVGGVGETQYF.

The sample holds a few counts of this clonotype. The rearrangement joins TRBV2 to TRBJ2-3; unclear D gene. Trimming took 0 bases from V and 3 from J, leaving 10 bases between them. Germline V CDR1 and CDR2: SNHLY, FYNNEI. CDR3 length equals 15 residues. The CDR3 is CASSEALDRTDTQYF. The CDR3 nucleotides read TGTGCCAGCAGTGAAGCGCTAGACCGTACAGATACGCAGTATTTT.

This clonotype was recorded a few times. One end of the junction is discordant with germline, which a read error may explain. The chain combines TRBV20-1 with TRBJ1-2; 7 bases fit TRBD1. The CDR3 is 13 residues long. Germline V CDR1 and CDR2: DFQATT, SNEGSKA (reference sequence). This chain's CDR3 is CSATQGVGYGYTF. CDR3 in DNA: TGCAGCGCTACGCAGGGGGTGGGGTATGGCTACACCTTC.

The chain is built from TRBV24-1 and TRBJ2-7; D is unclear. CDR3 length: 14 amino acids. The V end was cut by 1 base, the J end by 7 bases, with 13 bases between. Germline CDR1 and CDR2: KGHDR and SFDVKD. CDR3 sequence: CATSDFDRYNEQYF. DNA of the CDR3: TGTGCCACCAGTGATTTCGACCGCTACAATGAGCAGTACTTC.

With respect to this clonotype: A much more abundant neighbour one base away suggests this may be a read error. The V and J genes are TRBV7-2 and TRBJ2-5; D call uncertain. The germline V and J ends were trimmed by 1 base and 11 bases, with 20 bases remaining between them. The CDR3 runs to 15 residues. The germline CDR1 and CDR2 sequences are SGHTA and FQGNSA. The CDR3 protein is CASSLGTFKGDEQYF. The CDR3 DNA reads TGTGCCAGCAGCTTAGGCACTTTTAAAGGCGATGAGCAGTACTTC.

The chain combines TRBV12-3 or TRBV12-4 with TRBJ1-1, with D tentatively TRBD1 (6 bases). V was clipped by 7 bases and J by 8 bases, with 11 bases between them. There are 11 residues in the CDR3. The CDR3 DNA reads TGTGCCAGCAAAGGCAGGGGAGAAGCTTTCTTT. It codes for CASKGRGEAFF.

This clonotype was recorded many times. The rearrangement links TRBV4-3 to TRBJ2-5; D is possibly TRBD1 (5 bases). CDR3 length equals 13 residues. Germline V gene sequence: CDR1 LGHNA, CDR2 YSLEER. V was cut by 4 bases and J by 0 bases, with 6 bases left in between. The CDR3 loop reads CASSRQYQETQYF. As DNA, the CDR3 is TGCGCCAGCAGCCGACAGTACCAAGAGACCCAGTACTTC.

The V call is TRBV6-5, the J call TRBJ2-1; no firm D call. V lost 0 bases, J lost 2 bases, and 11 bases lay in between. The CDR3 length is 16 residues. Per germline, CDR1 MNHEY and CDR2 SVGAGI. Here the CDR3 reads CASSYSPLHTYNEQFF. The CDR3 region has the DNA TGTGCCAGCAGTTACTCTCCTTTACACACCTACAATGAGCAGTTCTTC.